The sequence of this T cell receptor beta chain was determined in a study of regulatory T cells in long-lasting Graves disease. This clonotype was detected ten times or more. A read error may account for a junction end that differs from germline. The CDR3 is made up of 11 amino acids. The germline V gene encodes CDR1 ENHRY and CDR2 SYGVKD. According to the study, TCR beta libraries were built with iRepertoire HTBI primers and CDR3-region Arm-PCR. MiXCR, run by TCRdb on the multiplex PCR reads, gives a single entry per CDR3 protein. Of about 220,000 distinct CDR3 sequences in the sample, 15% to 20% are singletons; the top ten hold approximately 12%. Noted time point: newly diagnosed GD, antithyroid drugs for less than 3 months. The TCR library was made from RNA extracted from PBMCs. These sequences were also reported in another study, on T cells in Graves' hyperthyroidism and ophthalmopathy.

The sample here was peripheral blood mononuclear cells (PBMCs), taken at new diagnosis, from a patient treated with antithyroid drugs. The TCR comes from a woman in her thirties with Graves disease. The chain employs TRBV10-3 and TRBJ2-3; D gene uncertain. In DNA, the CDR3 is TGTGCCATCGGTGACACAGATACGCAGTATTTT. Its translation is CAIGDTDTQYF.